The following is a T cell receptor (beta chain) sequence with its context. Measured with immunoSEQ multiplex PCR; TCRdb has only the in-frame clones, and not every one. The sample yields 450,000 to 500,000 clones, more than 85% seen once. This record belongs to a study of blood T cell repertoires in COVID-19. CDR1 and CDR2 (germline): LNHNV, YYDKDF (reference sequence). The CDR3 extends over 14 amino acids. Unmatched junction bases numbered 5, after V lost 5 bases and J lost 4 bases. The V call is TRBV15, the J call TRBJ2-7; 10 positions match TRBD1. The receptor's source is a woman aged 60-75 years who had recovered from COVID-19. The sequenced sample was PBMCs or T cells enriched from blood (not recorded which). CDR3 loop: CATSARTGGYEQYF. CDR3 nucleotide sequence: TGTGCCACCAGCGCCCGGACAGGGGGATACGAGCAGTACTTC.